The present T cell receptor beta chain was sequenced within a study of CD8+ T cells in alopecia areata. General study results and limits: Sharing of TCR sequences between patients (possibly for HLA-related reasons) was less clear than in mice.

Following RNA extraction, reverse transcription yielded cDNA that acted as the sequencing template. Assay: immunoSEQ multiplex PCR; the TCRdb copy retains only in-frame clones and omits some. The data show 100,000 to 150,000 clones, about 51% seen once. Of note for this clone: The antigen is not known.

The material sequenced was NKG2D-low CD8+ T cells sorted from blood. This receptor was taken from a human donor with alopecia areata.

DNA for the CDR3: TGCAGCGTTGGGGCAACTATTGGGGTGGAGGCTTTCTTT. Translated, it gives CSVGATIGVEAFF. The chain recombines TRBV29-1 with TRBJ1-1, with D unresolved. Trimming shortened V by 4 bases and J by 11 bases, and 20 bases separated the two germline ends. Germline V gene lookup returns CDR1 SQVTM and CDR2 ANQGSEA. CDR3 length equals 13 residues.